The 27 T cell receptor beta chains below were found in one sample sequenced in a study of identical twins (dated by TCRdb to 2016 to 2017). The library was made by 5' RACE. For sequencing, an Illumina HiSeq 2000 was employed. TCRdb trimmed the raw reads at Q25, called clones with MiXCR and kept productive beta chains. Each entry is one CDR3 protein sequence, shown with its most common DNA and genes. The sample contains about 530,000 distinct CDR3 sequences, around 22% of them found a single time. The biggest ten clones account for roughly 0.5% of the sample. These records were also assigned to another study, of yellow fever vaccine responses in identical twins.

Material: CD4+ T cells sorted from blood. The receptors derive from a woman aged 18-30 years in good health.

The chain uses TRBV10-3 and TRBJ2-7; the D gene is possibly TRBD1 (5 bases). V lost 2 bases and J lost 6, with 14 bases in between. The CDR3 totals 14 residues. Germline V gene lookup returns CDR1 ENHRY and CDR2 SYGVKD. The CDR3 region has the DNA TGTGCCATCAGTGAGACGACAGTCCTGACCGAGCAGTACTTC. This translates into CAISETTVLTEQYF.

This clonotype was picked up a small number of times. J is TRBJ1-5 and V is TRBV12-3 or TRBV12-4, with TRBD1 as a possible D gene (6 bases). V was shortened by 5 bases and J by 6 bases, with 14 bases between the two germline ends. The CDR3 has 14 residues. This CDR3 reads CASSPTAGAQPQHF. The CDR3 nucleotides are TGTGCCAGCAGTCCTACGGCAGGGGCTCAGCCCCAGCATTTT.

V gene TRBV10-3 combines with J gene TRBJ2-3; D possibly matches TRBD1 or TRBD2 (7 bases each). The CDR3 is 14 amino acids. The germline V and J ends were trimmed by 10 bases and 4 bases, with 18 bases remaining between them. Germline CDR1 is ENHRY and CDR2 is SYGVKD. This CDR3 reads CATKGGGSSDTQYF. DNA of the CDR3: TGTGCCACAAAGGGAGGGGGCTCGTCAGATACGCAGTATTTT.

This clonotype has more than one count but fewer than ten. The chain joins TRBV20-1 to TRBJ2-7, with TRBD1 identical over 9 bases. This CDR3 comprises 14 residues. Trimming at V came to 3 bases and at J to 2 bases, leaving 5 bases not matched to a gene. The germline gives CDR1 DFQATT, CDR2 SNEGSKA (reference sequence). This CDR3 reads CSASWTGAPYEQYV. DNA for the CDR3: TGCAGTGCTAGCTGGACAGGGGCACCCTACGAGCAGTACGTC.

This clonotype has just a few counts. Written as DNA, the CDR3 is TGCGCCAGCAGCTCCGGGCCGAGTTCCTACAATGAGCAGTTCTTC. It is translated as CASSSGPSSYNEQFF. The rearrangement links TRBV5-1 to TRBJ2-1; D unclear. V lost 3 bases to trimming and J lost 1 base, with 11 bases between them. The CDR3 is 15 residues long. Germline values: CDR1 SGHRS, CDR2 YFSETQ.

This clonotype was picked up many times. The chain couples TRBV5-1 to TRBJ2-7, with 8 nucleotides matching TRBD1. Trimming took 9 bases from V and 2 from J; bases not matched to a gene: 16. Germline V CDR1 and CDR2: SGHRS, YFSETQ. The CDR3 has 16 amino acids. CDR3 sequence (DNA): TGCGCCAACCCGAGGACCGGACAGGGATCCCCCTACGAGCAGTACTTC. Translating gives CANPRTGQGSPYEQYF.

The rearrangement uses TRBV4-1 and TRBJ2-1; D possibly corresponds to TRBD2 (5 bases). Germline V gene lookup returns CDR1 MGHRA and CDR2 YSYEKL. The V end lost 0 bases, the J end lost 0 bases, and 15 bases lay between the germline ends. The length of the CDR3 is 18 residues. The CDR3 DNA sequence: TGCGCCAGCAGCCAAGAGATGGGTGGGGAGAGCTCCTACAATGAGCAGTTCTTC. Translated, it gives CASSQEMGGESSYNEQFF.

This clonotype occurred a few times. The V call is TRBV19, the J call TRBJ1-5; TRBD1 is a possible D gene (6 bases). Germline assignment: CDR1 LNHDA and CDR2 SQIVND (reference sequence). Trimming stripped 9 bases from V and 3 bases from J, with 12 bases between. This CDR3 has 13 amino acids. The CDR3 nucleotides are TGTGCCAGCAAACAGGGACACAATCAGCCCCAGCATTTT. Amino acids: CASKQGHNQPQHF. Together with reference TRBV19 and TRBJ1-5, the CDR3 gives the full variable domain: DGGITQSPKYLFRKEGQNVTLSCEQNLNHDAMYWYRQDPGQGLRLIYYSQIVNDFQKGDIAEGYSVSREKKESFPLTVTSAQKNPTAFYLCASKQGHNQPQHFGDGTRLSIL.

This chain uses TRBV20-1 with TRBJ2-7, with a weak D call TRBD2 (5 bases). Trimming stripped 6 bases from V and 3 bases from J, with 21 bases between. This CDR3 comprises 15 residues. The germline V gene encodes CDR1 DFQATT and CDR2 SNEGSKA (reference sequence). CDR3 region: CSALAPGTTHYEQYF. The CDR3 DNA reads TGCAGTGCCCTAGCTCCAGGCACTACGCACTACGAGCAGTACTTC.

The V and J genes are TRBV2 and TRBJ2-1, with 10 positions matching TRBD1. Germline assignment: CDR1 SNHLY and CDR2 FYNNEI. Trimming took 6 bases from V and 3 from J; bases not matched to a gene: 8. The CDR3 contains 16 residues. DNA for the CDR3: TGTGCCAGCAGCCCGGGACAGGGGTTTCACTACAATGAGCAGTTCTTC. This encodes CASSPGQGFHYNEQFF.

The chain couples TRBV29-1 to TRBJ2-3; TRBD1 matches 11 bases. The CDR3 consists of 16 residues. The germline V gene encodes CDR1 SQVTM and CDR2 ANQGSEA. Losses at the gene ends were 6 bases for V and 4 bases for J; bases not matched to a gene: 12. CDR3 in DNA: TGCAGCGTAGAACCCACGGGACAGGGGGTACCAGATACGCAGTATTTT. This codes for CSVEPTGQGVPDTQYF.

In this sample, this clonotype turned up a few times. The chain couples TRBV20-1 to TRBJ2-1, with D possibly being TRBD2 (6 bases). This CDR3 has 13 amino acids. Germline V CDR1 and CDR2: DFQATT, SNEGSKA (reference sequence). The V end lost 6 bases, the J end lost 2 bases, and 11 bases lay between the germline ends. CDR3 loop: CSAGGQAYNEQFF. Written as DNA, the CDR3 is TGCAGTGCCGGGGGTCAGGCCTACAATGAGCAGTTCTTC.

The CDR3 sequence is CASSLRSPRDLFNEQFF. For the CDR3, the DNA is TGTGCCAGCAGCTTAAGGAGCCCCCGGGATCTATTCAATGAGCAGTTCTTC. The chain links TRBV11-2 to TRBJ2-1; a possible D gene is TRBD2 (5 bases). Germline V gene data show CDR1 as SGHAT and CDR2 as FQNNGV. This CDR3 is built from 17 residues. Trimming took off 2 bases at V and 6 bases at J, with 20 bases between the two ends.

This clonotype was counted only a few times. The V and J genes are TRBV6-1 and TRBJ2-1, with D tentatively TRBD2 (6 bases). Trimming removed 7 bases at V and 7 bases at J, with 17 bases between. This CDR3 has 14 residues. Germline CDR1 is MNHNS and CDR2 is SASEGT. The chain's CDR3 is CASTLPGGGNEQFF. The CDR3, as DNA: TGTGCCAGCACCCTCCCCGGGGGAGGTAATGAGCAGTTCTTC.

The chain couples TRBV29-1 to TRBJ2-3, with D maybe TRBD2 (5 bases). CDR1 and CDR2 (germline): SQVTM, ANQGSEA. Trimming left V 5 bases short and J 3 bases short, with 27 bases between. The CDR3 loop spans 18 amino acids. CDR3 amino acids: CSVFRNLAGPRWTDTQYF. CDR3 DNA sequence: TGCAGCGTTTTTCGCAATCTAGCCGGACCGCGTTGGACAGATACGCAGTATTTT.

The V call is TRBV3-1, the J call TRBJ2-7; TRBD1 might be the D (7 bases). This CDR3 region has 13 residues. Per the germline V gene, CDR1 is LGHDT and CDR2 is YNNKEL (reference sequence). The germline V and J ends were trimmed by 1 base and 5 bases, with 9 bases remaining between them. The CDR3 nucleotides read TGTGCCAGCAGCCAAGCAGGGGGGAACGAGCAGTACTTC. It codes for CASSQAGGNEQYF.

This chain joins TRBV5-1 and TRBJ1-1; D unresolved. The CDR3 totals 14 residues. The germline V gene encodes CDR1 SGHRS and CDR2 YFSETQ. Trimming took 2 bases from V and 6 from J, leaving 14 bases between them. CDR3 sequence reads: CASSFTAGNPEAFF. In DNA form, the CDR3 reads TGCGCCAGCAGCTTCACCGCCGGGAATCCTGAAGCTTTCTTT.

The J gene is TRBJ2-5, the V gene TRBV19; TRBD1 agrees at 8 bases. V shed 8 bases, J shed 6 bases, and the junction held 8 bases outside the gene matches. Germline CDR1 is LNHDA and CDR2 is SQIVND (reference sequence). This CDR3 is built from 13 residues. This chain's CDR3 is CASRGQGEKTQYF. The CDR3 region has the DNA TGTGCCAGTCGTGGACAGGGTGAGAAGACCCAGTACTTC.

This clonotype was seen repeatedly, ten times or more. The chain uses TRBV12-3 or TRBV12-4 and TRBJ1-5, with no clear D. The ends were cut back, 3 bases at V and 2 bases at J, with 5 bases in the middle. The CDR3 is made up of 13 amino acids. The CDR3 sequence: CASSFPGNQPQHF. The CDR3 nucleotides read TGTGCCAGCAGTTTCCCAGGCAATCAGCCCCAGCATTTT.

This clonotype occurred once. This chain links TRBV5-6 with TRBJ2-7, with D unclear. Per the germline V gene, CDR1 is SGHDT and CDR2 is YYEEEE. The V and J ends lost 5 bases and 0 bases respectively, with 12 bases between them. The CDR3 runs to 14 residues. CDR3 coding DNA: TGTGCCAGCAGTCTTCAGGCCAGCTCCTACGAGCAGTACTTC. This codes for CASSLQASSYEQYF.

In this sample, this clonotype turned up a few times. V and J are TRBV7-6 and TRBJ1-1; no firm D call. V was trimmed by 5 bases and J by 3 bases, leaving 19 bases between them. The V gene's germline CDR1 is SGHVS and CDR2 FNYEAQ. The CDR3 is made up of 16 amino acids. This CDR3 reads CASSQGPSLGYTEAFF. The CDR3 nucleotides read TGTGCCAGCAGCCAAGGGCCCTCTTTAGGATACACTGAAGCTTTCTTT.

The DNA of the CDR3 is TGTGCCAGCAGCTTAGAGAGCGGAGCCAAAAACATTCAGTACTTC. This gives the protein CASSLESGAKNIQYF. The V call is TRBV7-2, the J call TRBJ2-4; D is perhaps TRBD2 (5 bases). Trimming removed 1 base from V and 0 bases from J, with 7 bases in between. CDR1 SGHTA and CDR2 FQGNSA come from the germline V gene. This CDR3 has 15 amino acids.

The CDR3 coding sequence is TGTGCCAGCAATACATTCGGACTAGCGGGAAGCAATGAGCAGTTCTTC. Translating gives CASNTFGLAGSNEQFF. J is TRBJ2-1 and V is TRBV28; the match to TRBD2 covers 12 bases. Losses at the gene ends were 7 bases for V and 6 bases for J; bases not matched to a gene: 10. This CDR3 spans 16 amino acids. The germline gives CDR1 MDHEN, CDR2 SYDVKM.

This chain joins TRBV5-6 and TRBJ2-1; unclear D gene. Germline V gives CDR1 SGHDT, CDR2 YYEEEE. This CDR3 comprises 15 residues. Between the trimmed V and J ends, which lost 2 bases and 5 bases, there was a span of 14 bases. The CDR3 sequence: CASSLKIRIHNEQFF. The CDR3 DNA reads as TGTGCCAGCAGCTTAAAAATAAGGATTCACAATGAGCAGTTCTTC.

A few counts support this clonotype. V usage is TRBV11-3 and J usage is TRBJ2-2; 12 nucleotides line up with TRBD2. V was clipped by 5 bases and J by 1 base; unmatched bases: 5. Germline V gene lookup returns CDR1 SGHNT and CDR2 YENEEA. There are 17 residues in the CDR3. The CDR3 bases are TGTGCCAGCAGCCCACTAGCGGGGGGCCAGAACACCGGGGAGCTGTTTTTT. Its protein product is CASSPLAGGQNTGELFF.

This clonotype was seen only a few times. V is TRBV14 and J is TRBJ2-3, with D uncertain. Trimming cost V 4 bases and J 0 bases, with 14 bases left between them. The V gene's germline CDR1 is SGHDN and CDR2 FVKESK. The CDR3 covers 16 residues. The CDR3 bases are TGTGCCAGCAGCCTTAGGACGCAGACGAGCACAGATACGCAGTATTTT. Translated, it gives CASSLRTQTSTDTQYF.

This sequence joins TRBV7-3 and TRBJ2-7; no firm D call. Germline V gene lookup returns CDR1 SGHTA and CDR2 FQGTGA. This CDR3 spans 14 amino acids. The V end lost 2 bases, the J end lost 0 bases, and 8 bases lay between the germline ends. The CDR3, as DNA: TGTGCCAGCAGCTTAGCACCGGGCTCCTACGAGCAGTACTTC. Its protein is CASSLAPGSYEQYF. Full variable domain (remainder filled in from reference TRBV7-3 and TRBJ2-7): GAGVSQTPSNKVTEKGKYVELRCDPISGHTALYWYRQSLGQGPEFLIYFQGTGAADDSGLPNDRFFAVRPEGSVSTLKIQRTERGDSAVYLCASSLAPGSYEQYFGPGTRLTVT.